These 14 T cell receptor beta chains originate from one sample sequenced in a study of T cell repertoires and HLA-DP antigens. Sequencing was performed with immunoSEQ multiplex PCR; in TCRdb, only in-frame clones are kept and a portion is missing. Here the sample spans fewer than 95,000 clones, about 89% being singletons. Their antigens are not known. Sequenced material: CD4+ T cells from PBMCs. The origin of the receptors is a man aged 45 to 65 in good health and CMV-seronegative.

The chain has TRBV5-4 and TRBJ1-1, with 7 bases lining up with TRBD1. Germline V lookup: CDR1 SGHNT, CDR2 YYREEE (reference sequence). V shed 2 bases, J shed 0 bases, and the junction held 4 bases outside the gene matches. The CDR3 consists of 15 residues. DNA for the CDR3: TGTGCCAGCAGCTTACCGACAGGGCTGAACACTGAAGCTTTCTTT. It yields the protein CASSLPTGLNTEAFF.

V and J are TRBV28 and TRBJ1-4; unclear D gene. Germline V gene sequence: CDR1 MDHEN, CDR2 SYDVKM. Trimming left V 6 bases short and J 5 bases short, with 4 bases between. The CDR3 runs to 11 residues. DNA of the CDR3: TGTGCCAGCAGACTCAATGAAAAACTGTTTTTT. Amino acids: CASRLNEKLFF.

On this clone: An end of the junction differs from the germline gene, which may be a read error. The chain combines TRBV7-7 with TRBJ2-2; TRBD2 might be the D (5 bases). Germline assignment: CDR1 SSHAT and CDR2 FNYEAQ (reference sequence). The CDR3 is 14 amino acids. For the CDR3, the DNA is TGTGCTAGCAGCTTAGCCCTAGAGGGCGGGGAGCTGTTTTTT. Its protein is CASSLALEGGELFF.

The chain is built from TRBV28 and TRBJ1-1; perhaps TRBD1 as D (5 bases). Germline lookup yields CDR1 MDHEN and CDR2 SYDVKM. The germline V and J ends were trimmed by 3 bases and 1 base, with 9 bases remaining between them. CDR3 length: 14 amino acids. CDR3 DNA sequence: TGTGCCAGCAGTTTTGGGGCAGGGAACACTGAAGCTTTCTTT. Its protein is CASSFGAGNTEAFF.

This clone was seen a few times. The chain links TRBV10-3 to TRBJ1-3; D not resolved. Germline V gene lookup returns CDR1 ENHRY and CDR2 SYGVKD. The CDR3 consists of 13 residues. V was cut by 6 bases and J by 1 base, with 7 bases left in between. The CDR3 loop is CAIRQPSGNTIYF. For the CDR3, the DNA is TGTGCCATCAGACAACCGTCTGGAAACACCATATATTTT.

This rearrangement joins TRBV5-1 to TRBJ1-1; D is ambiguous. This CDR3 is 15 amino acids long. Looked up from germline, CDR1 is SGHRS and CDR2 is YFSETQ. V was pared by 0 bases and J by 5 bases, with 14 bases between. The CDR3 here is CASSLGYGSGTEAFF. The CDR3 DNA reads as TGCGCCAGCAGCTTGGGATATGGATCTGGGACTGAAGCTTTCTTT.

The chain employs TRBV19 and TRBJ2-3, with 10 bases identical to TRBD2. Per germline, CDR1 LNHDA and CDR2 SQIVND (reference sequence). CDR3 size: 14 residues. The junction had 3 bases not matched to a gene; V was cut back by 9 bases and J by 0 bases. This CDR3 is CASGTSVSTDTQYF. In nucleotides, the CDR3 is TGTGCCAGCGGGACTAGCGTGAGCACAGATACGCAGTATTTT. The full variable domain, with the rest looked up from reference TRBV19 and TRBJ2-3, is DGGITQSPKYLFRKEGQNVTLSCEQNLNHDAMYWYRQDPGQGLRLIYYSQIVNDFQKGDIAEGYSVSREKKESFPLTVTSAQKNPTAFYLCASGTSVSTDTQYFGPGTRLTVL.

The chain combines TRBV9 with TRBJ1-1; D call uncertain. The CDR3 spans 15 residues. Germline loops: CDR1 SGDLS, CDR2 YYNGEE. V was pared by 0 bases and J by 1 base, with 10 bases between. The DNA of the CDR3 is TGTGCCAGCAGCGTAGCCGGCAGCGCGAACACTGAAGCTTTCTTT. This codes for CASSVAGSANTEAFF.

This chain joins TRBV19 and TRBJ1-6; 9 bases align to TRBD1. Losses at the gene ends were 4 bases for V and 11 bases for J; bases not matched to a gene: 12. Germline CDR1 reads LNHDA; CDR2 reads SQIVND (reference sequence). The CDR3 contains 16 residues. In nucleotides, the CDR3 is TGTGCCAGTAGTACCATTTCTTTGGGACAGGGAACACCCCTCCACTTT. It specifies CASSTISLGQGTPLHF. The whole variable domain, remainder taken from reference TRBV19 and TRBJ1-6, is DGGITQSPKYLFRKEGQNVTLSCEQNLNHDAMYWYRQDPGQGLRLIYYSQIVNDFQKGDIAEGYSVSREKKESFPLTVTSAQKNPTAFYLCASSTISLGQGTPLHFGNGTRLTVT.

The chain is built from TRBV5-1 and TRBJ2-3, with D tentatively TRBD1 or TRBD2 (8 bases each). Trimming left V 4 bases short and J 2 bases short, with 14 bases between. CDR3 length equals 15 residues. CDR1 is SGHRS and CDR2 is YFSETQ in the germline V gene. CDR3 coding DNA: TGCGCCAGCAGCGGACAGGGACTAGTCACAGATACGCAGTATTTT. It is translated as CASSGQGLVTDTQYF. The variable domain in full, completed from reference TRBV5-1 and TRBJ2-3, reads KAGVTQTPRYLIKTRGQQVTLSCSPISGHRSVSWYQQTPGQGLQFLFEYFSETQRNKGNFPGRFSGRQFSNSRSEMNVSTLELGDSALYLCASSGQGLVTDTQYFGPGTRLTVL.

This CDR3 reads CASSHPGQNKNIQYF. CDR3 DNA sequence: TGCGCCAGCAGCCACCCAGGGCAGAACAAAAACATTCAGTACTTC. J is TRBJ2-4 and V is TRBV4-1; a possible D gene is TRBD1 (5 bases). CDR3 size: 15 residues. The V gene lost 3 bases and the J gene lost 3 bases, with 12 bases spanning the gap. From germline, CDR1 is MGHRA and CDR2 YSYEKL.

The genes are TRBV6-5 and TRBJ1-3, with a possible D match to TRBD1 (5 bases). V lost 9 bases, J lost 0 bases, and 15 bases lay in between. CDR3 length: 15 amino acids. Germline values: CDR1 MNHEY, CDR2 SVGAGI. The DNA for the CDR3 is TGTGCCAGTATGGGACGGACCTACTCTGGAAACACCATATATTTT. Translation gives CASMGRTYSGNTIYF.

The rearrangement joins TRBV13 to TRBJ1-3; D remains unclear. V was cut by 0 bases and J by 2 bases, with 5 bases left in between. The germline V gene encodes CDR1 PRHDT and CDR2 FYEKMQ (reference sequence). The CDR3 has 14 amino acids. The CDR3 sequence is CASSLGGPGNTIYF. CDR3 DNA sequence: TGTGCCAGCAGCTTAGGAGGGCCTGGAAACACCATATATTTT.

The chain recombines TRBV11-2 with TRBJ2-4; no reliable D call. Germline V gene data show CDR1 as SGHAT and CDR2 as FQNNGV. The CDR3 has 16 amino acids. The V and J ends lost 1 base and 0 bases respectively, with 10 bases between them. In DNA form, the CDR3 reads TGTGCCAGCAGCTTAGGGCTCACCATAGCCAAAAACATTCAGTACTTC. Its protein is CASSLGLTIAKNIQYF.